These 24 T cell receptor beta chains originate from one sample sequenced in a study of blood T cell repertoires in COVID-19. This table comes from immunoSEQ multiplex PCR, and its TCRdb copy is limited to in-frame clones, with some not included. Of tens of thousands of clones listed, more than 90% are singletons. Sequencing was performed on peripheral blood. The receptors shown here come from a man aged 55 to 70 with acute or convalescent COVID-19.

This clone was seen a few times. V usage is TRBV4-1 and J usage is TRBJ2-7; the match to TRBD2 covers 8 bases. J gave up 2 bases and V 3 bases, and 6 bases lay outside the gene matches. This CDR3 has 15 amino acids. Germline CDR1 and CDR2: MGHRA and YSYEKL. Written as DNA, the CDR3 is TGCGCCAGCAGCCAGACGGGGGGGGTAGCCTACGAGCAGTACTTC. Translating it yields CASSQTGGVAYEQYF.

The chain is built from TRBV7-2 and TRBJ1-6; D gene unclear. The CDR3 runs 15 residues. Trimming removed 5 bases at V and 0 bases at J, with 8 bases between. Germline CDR1 reads SGHTA; CDR2 reads FQGNSA. The CDR3 loop is CASSPQSSYNSPLHF. CDR3 DNA sequence: TGTGCCAGCAGCCCACAGAGCTCCTATAATTCACCCCTCCACTTT.

The gene calls are TRBV9 and TRBJ1-3; TRBD1 matches at 7 bases. The CDR3 is 15 residues long. The ends lost 4 bases at V and 2 bases at J; junction bases unmatched: 6. Germline V gene data show CDR1 as SGDLS and CDR2 as YYNGEE. The CDR3 sequence: CASSPPTGAGNTIYF. CDR3 DNA: TGTGCCAGCAGCCCACCCACAGGGGCTGGAAACACCATATATTTT.

This chain connects TRBV4-2 to TRBJ2-7, with D uncertain. V lost 3 bases and J 5 bases, leaving 11 bases between the germline ends. The CDR3 totals 13 residues. From germline, CDR1 is LGHNA and CDR2 YNFKEQ. CDR3 in DNA: TGTGCCAGCAGCCAGAACAGAAGAGACGAGCAGTACTTC. Translation: CASSQNRRDEQYF.

CDR3 sequence reads: CASLGADNSPLHF. The CDR3 DNA follows: TGTGCCAGTTTGGGGGCTGATAATTCACCCCTCCACTTT. The chain combines TRBV19 with TRBJ1-6; possible D gene TRBD1, 6 bases. V was pared by 8 bases and J by 5 bases, with 10 bases between. The CDR3 is made up of 13 amino acids. Germline assignment: CDR1 LNHDA and CDR2 SQIVND (reference sequence).

In this sample, this clone turned up once. The J gene is TRBJ2-1, the V gene TRBV25-1; 7 bases match TRBD2. The junction had 9 bases not matched to a gene; V was cut back by 4 bases and J by 3 bases. Germline V CDR1 and CDR2: MGHDK, SYGVNS. The CDR3 is 16 residues long. The CDR3 region is CASSVSGRGIYNEQFF. The CDR3 bases are TGTGCCAGCAGTGTCTCAGGGCGGGGGATCTACAATGAGCAGTTCTTC. Filled out from reference TRBV25-1 and TRBJ2-1, the complete variable domain reads EADIYQTPRYLVIGTGKKITLECSQTMGHDKMYWYQQDPGMELHLIHYSYGVNSTEKGDLSSESTVSRIRTEHFPLTLESARPSHTSQYLCASSVSGRGIYNEQFFGPGTRLTVL.

The chain links TRBV2 to TRBJ2-3; TRBD1 agrees at 9 bases. Germline V gives CDR1 SNHLY, CDR2 FYNNEI. The CDR3 runs 15 residues. Trimming took 6 bases from V and 2 from J; bases not matched to a gene: 6. The CDR3 bases are TGTGCCAGCAGGCAAGGGACAGGGTCCACAGATACGCAGTATTTT. Encoded protein: CASRQGTGSTDTQYF.

This rearrangement joins TRBV5-1 to TRBJ2-2; 14 bases agree with TRBD2. Germline CDR1 SGHRS, CDR2 YFSETQ. There are 19 residues in the CDR3. V dropped 7 bases and J dropped 1; count of bases not matched to a gene: 12. The CDR3 DNA reads TGCGCCAGCTCCCCCGGGACTAGCGGGGGTTACCAGAACACCGGGGAGCTGTTTTTT. Its translation is CASSPGTSGGYQNTGELFF.

This chain uses TRBV19 with TRBJ1-3; D remains unclear. The ends were cut back, 4 bases at V and 7 bases at J, with 11 bases in the middle. This CDR3 contains 13 residues. Looked up from germline, CDR1 is LNHDA and CDR2 is SQIVND (reference sequence). CDR3 sequence: CASSTSAYNTIYF. CDR3 DNA sequence: TGTGCCAGTAGTACCTCTGCCTATAACACCATATATTTT. Based on the CDR3 plus reference TRBV19 and TRBJ1-3, the full variable domain is DGGITQSPKYLFRKEGQNVTLSCEQNLNHDAMYWYRQDPGQGLRLIYYSQIVNDFQKGDIAEGYSVSREKKESFPLTVTSAQKNPTAFYLCASSTSAYNTIYFGEGSWLTVV.

This sequence joins TRBV19 and TRBJ1-1; D is undetermined. The CDR3 consists of 11 residues. The germline V gene encodes CDR1 LNHDA and CDR2 SQIVND (reference sequence). Trimming removed 0 bases at V and 11 bases at J, with 7 bases between. The CDR3 DNA sequence: TGTGCCAGTAGTATAGAGGCCCGTGCTTTCTTT. Protein product: CASSIEARAFF.

The chain links TRBV6-1 to TRBJ1-3; no reliable D call. The V end lost 2 bases, the J end lost 1 base, and 6 bases lay between the germline ends. Germline loops: CDR1 MNHNS, CDR2 SASEGT. The CDR3 is 14 residues long. CDR3 nucleotide sequence: TGTGCCAGCAGTGAAAGCCGTTCTGGAAACACCATATATTTT. It encodes CASSESRSGNTIYF.

V and J are TRBV3-1 (or the pseudogene TRBV3-2) and TRBJ2-7; tentatively, D is TRBD2 (6 bases). The ends were cut back, 3 bases at V and 0 bases at J, with 9 bases in the middle. CDR3 size: 14 residues. Germline V gene sequence: CDR1 LGHDT, CDR2 YNNKEL (reference sequence). CDR3 bases: TGTGCCAGCAGCCAGGCGGGAAGCTCCTACGAGCAGTACTTC. This codes for CASSQAGSSYEQYF.

This sequence joins TRBV19 and TRBJ2-1, with 7 bases matching TRBD1. In germline, CDR1 is LNHDA, CDR2 SQIVND (reference sequence). With 6 bases clipped from V and 7 bases from J, the junction kept 6 bases outside the gene matches. The length of the CDR3 is 13 residues. In DNA form, the CDR3 reads TGTGCCAGTAGACAGGGGAACTTTAATGAGCAGTTCTTC. Encoded protein: CASRQGNFNEQFF.

The chain carries TRBV19 and TRBJ1-2, with 8 bases that match TRBD1. This CDR3 region has 16 residues. Per germline, CDR1 LNHDA and CDR2 SQIVND (reference sequence). V was clipped by 5 bases and J by 0 bases; unmatched bases: 8. DNA of the CDR3: TGTGCCAGTAGTGCCTGGACAGGGTCGACTAACTATGGCTACACCTTC. It encodes CASSAWTGSTNYGYTF.

This clone has only a few counts. The chain combines TRBV5-1 with TRBJ2-3; D unclear. The V gene's germline CDR1 is SGHRS and CDR2 YFSETQ. The CDR3 length is 12 residues. Trimming took off 2 bases at V and 5 bases at J, with 6 bases between the two ends. The CDR3 DNA is TGCGCCAGCAGCTTTAATCTAGATACGCAGTATTTT. It specifies CASSFNLDTQYF.

This clone was counted a few times. V usage is TRBV2 and J usage is TRBJ2-3, with 9 bases matching TRBD1. Trimming cost V 5 bases and J 2 bases; bases outside gene matches: 5. The CDR3 covers 15 residues. Per germline, CDR1 SNHLY and CDR2 FYNNEI. CDR3 sequence reads: CASSLTGGTTDTQYF. DNA for the CDR3: TGTGCCAGCAGTCTGACAGGGGGGACCACAGATACGCAGTATTTT.

This clone was found a few times. V is TRBV5-6 and J is TRBJ1-1, with D tentatively TRBD1 (5 bases). The CDR3 runs to 15 residues. Germline CDR1 SGHDT, CDR2 YYEEEE. The V end was cut by 1 base, the J end by 2 bases, with 12 bases between. CDR3 sequence: CASSLSRQFNTEAFF. DNA of the CDR3: TGTGCCAGCAGCTTGTCTAGACAGTTTAACACTGAAGCTTTCTTT.

This chain links TRBV30 with TRBJ1-4; no reliable D call. The DNA matches TRBJ2-2 better at its end, which makes the J call doubtful. From germline, CDR1 is GTSNPN and CDR2 SVGIG (reference sequence). The CDR3 is 12 residues long. CDR3 DNA sequence: TGTGCCTGGAGAGCCGGGTCCCGGGAGCTGTTTTTT. The encoded protein is CAWRAGSRELFF.

This clone was observed at least ten times. Other DNA sequences from this sample encode an identical CDR3 as well. The chain joins TRBV5-4 to TRBJ2-7, with D possibly TRBD1 on 5 matching bases. The CDR3 extends over 14 amino acids. The V end lost 4 bases, the J end lost 2 bases, and 13 bases lay between the germline ends. The germline V gene has CDR1 SGHNT and CDR2 YYREEE (reference sequence). The CDR3 nucleotides read TGTGCCAGCAGCAGAGGACAAGGACCCTACGAGCAGTACTTC. Translation: CASSRGQGPYEQYF.

This clone was observed once. The chain links TRBV20-1 to TRBJ1-6; TRBD1 is a possible D gene (5 bases). CDR1 is DFQATT, CDR2 SNEGSKA, per germline (reference sequence). The CDR3 runs to 13 residues. The ends were cut back, 3 bases at V and 6 bases at J, with 9 bases in the middle. Here the CDR3 DNA reads TGCAGTGCTAGTTTGACAGTTAATTCACCCCTCCACTTT. This translates into CSASLTVNSPLHF.

The chain links TRBV21-1 to TRBJ2-3; TRBD2 is taken as the D call from the table, unchecked against the DNA. TRBV21-1 is an annotated pseudogene. The CDR3 covers 15 residues. The CDR3 spells CASSKKEPYTDTQYF. The CDR3 DNA reads TGTGCCAGCAGCAAAAAAGAGCCGTACACAGATACGCAGTATTTT.

The J gene is TRBJ2-3, the V gene TRBV7-3, with 7 bases identical to TRBD2. The V gene end was trimmed by 5 bases and the J gene end by 4 bases; junction bases not matched to a gene: 18. The CDR3 length is 18 residues. Germline V gene data show CDR1 as SGHTA and CDR2 as FQGTGA. The CDR3 sequence: CASSTYSLAKWGADTQYF. The CDR3 DNA sequence: TGTGCCAGCAGCACCTACTCACTAGCGAAGTGGGGGGCAGATACGCAGTATTTT.

This chain joins TRBV19 and TRBJ2-2; TRBD2 aligns across 8 bases. V shed 7 bases, J shed 5 bases, and the junction held 9 bases outside the gene matches. Germline assignment: CDR1 LNHDA and CDR2 SQIVND (reference sequence). The CDR3 covers 15 residues. The DNA for the CDR3 is TGTGCCAGTAAACCCGGCGGGGGGCTAACCGGGGAGCTGTTTTTT. Protein product: CASKPGGGLTGELFF.

The V gene is TRBV18, the J gene TRBJ2-3, with TRBD2 identical over 12 bases. Per germline, CDR1 KGHSH and CDR2 LQKENI. J gave up 2 bases and V 3 bases, and 3 bases lay outside the gene matches. The CDR3 is 16 amino acids. Written as DNA, the CDR3 is TGTGCCAGCTCACCGAGGACTAGCGGGGCCACAGATACGCAGTATTTT. It is translated as CASSPRTSGATDTQYF.